Shown below are 9 T cell receptor beta chains from a single sample sequenced in a study of cytomegalovirus exposure and HLA in healthy donors. The study ran its PCR with 60 Vbeta and 13 Jbeta primers. The method was immunoSEQ multiplex PCR; TCRdb's version includes in-frame clones alone and lacks a portion of them. Of around 180,000 clones in the sample, over 70% were seen once. Material: PBMCs. All receptors come from a man between 40 and 49 years old in good health and CMV-seronegative.

The J gene is TRBJ2-1, the V gene TRBV30, with D possibly TRBD2 on 6 matching bases. Germline-derived CDR1 and CDR2 are GTSNPN and SVGIG (reference sequence). The CDR3 extends over 14 amino acids. V lost 0 bases and J 6 bases, leaving 12 bases between the germline ends. The CDR3 bases are TGTGCCTGGAGTGTAATCAGGCGGGGCAATGAGCAGTTCTTC. It codes for CAWSVIRRGNEQFF.

DNA of the CDR3: TGTGCCAGCAGCTTGGCTTCCGGCTACGAGCAGTACTTC. It is translated as CASSLASGYEQYF. V gene TRBV5-4 combines with J gene TRBJ2-7; D gene ambiguous. Germline V gives CDR1 SGHNT, CDR2 YYREEE (reference sequence). The CDR3 is 13 residues long. V lost 0 bases and J lost 3, with 7 bases in between.

There are a few counts of this clone. The chain's CDR3 is CASSQGGSGNTEAFF. CDR3 DNA: TGTGCCAGTAGTCAGGGGGGATCAGGGAACACTGAAGCTTTCTTT. The J gene is TRBJ1-1, the V gene TRBV19, with TRBD1 matching over 7 bases. This CDR3 region has 15 residues. J was trimmed by 1 base and V by 5 bases; bases with no gene match: 7. Germline-derived CDR1 and CDR2 are LNHDA and SQIVND (reference sequence).

The V gene is TRBV6-5, the J gene TRBJ1-3, with 7 positions matching TRBD1. The junction had 0 bases not matched to a gene; V was cut back by 5 bases and J by 2 bases. This CDR3 has 13 residues. CDR1 is MNHEY, CDR2 SVGAGI, per germline. CDR3 region: CASSTGAGNTIYF. DNA for the CDR3: TGTGCCAGCAGTACAGGGGCTGGAAACACCATATATTTT.

V is TRBV29-1 and J is TRBJ1-2; 9 bases align to TRBD1. Losses at the gene ends were 2 bases for V and 1 base for J; bases not matched to a gene: 5. Germline V lookup: CDR1 SQVTM, CDR2 ANQGSEA. This CDR3 is 15 amino acids long. This chain's CDR3 is CSVESGTGSNYGYTF. CDR3 DNA: TGCAGCGTTGAATCCGGGACAGGGAGTAACTATGGCTACACCTTC. The whole variable domain, filled in from reference TRBV29-1 and TRBJ1-2, reads SAVISQKPSRDICQRGTSLTIQCQVDSQVTMMFWYRQQPGQSLTLIATANQGSEATYESGFVIDKFPISRPNLTFSTLTVSNMSPEDSSIYLCSVESGTGSNYGYTFGSGTRLTVV.

The V call is TRBV6-5, the J call TRBJ2-7, with 10 bases aligning to TRBD1. V lost 5 bases, J lost 6 bases, and 10 bases stayed unmatched. The CDR3 length is 15 residues. Germline CDR1 reads MNHEY; CDR2 reads SVGAGI. The CDR3 protein is CASSTRDRGPLEQYF. In DNA form, the CDR3 reads TGTGCCAGCAGTACCCGGGACAGGGGCCCTCTCGAGCAGTACTTC.

The chain links TRBV25-1 to TRBJ2-1; D gene uncertain. The ends were cut back, 1 base at V and 7 bases at J, with 11 bases in the middle. Per the germline V gene, CDR1 is MGHDK and CDR2 is SYGVNS. The CDR3 spans 14 residues. CDR3 loop: CASSEFPAGNEQFF. The CDR3 DNA sequence: TGTGCCAGCAGTGAATTTCCGGCAGGTAATGAGCAGTTCTTC.

The chain uses TRBV5-1 and TRBJ2-3; weak D call: TRBD2 (7 bases). Germline-derived CDR1 and CDR2 are SGHRS and YFSETQ. Trimming left V 4 bases short and J 3 bases short, with 18 bases between. This CDR3 has 16 amino acids. The CDR3 DNA reads as TGCGCCAGCAGCCCCGGGTGGGGGGGGCAGACAGATACGCAGTATTTT. This encodes CASSPGWGGQTDTQYF.

V usage is TRBV10-3 and J usage is TRBJ2-2, with a tentative D call TRBD2 (5 bases). CDR1 is ENHRY and CDR2 is SYGVKD in the germline V gene. The CDR3 has 16 residues. V lost 0 bases and J lost 6, with 14 bases in between. Here the CDR3 DNA reads TGTGCCATCAGTGAGTCGTTTAGTATGGGAGCCGGGGAGCTGTTTTTT. As protein: CAISESFSMGAGELFF.